Reported below is one TCR beta chain. This entry comes from a study of blood T cell repertoires in COVID-19. Study details: Sites across the United States, Italy and Spain contributed samples from acute and convalescent COVID-19. T cells, B-cell-depleted T cells, or PBMCs supplied cDNA or gDNA.

Under the authors' procedure: Amplification with reference gene primers provided the estimates of nucleated cell counts. Clones were read by immunoSEQ multiplex PCR, and TCRdb kept only the in-frame ones, dropping some. The DNA gave D and trimming, while V, J and clone size come from that table. The sample has about 260,000 clones; 83% are singletons. CDR3 length: 15 amino acids. With 4 bases clipped from V and 4 bases from J, the junction kept 10 bases outside the gene matches. Germline lookup yields CDR1 SGHRS and CDR2 YFSETQ. This receptor was obtained from a man in his 60s who had recovered from COVID-19. Sequencing was carried out using peripheral blood. This chain joins TRBV5-1 and TRBJ2-5, with 7 nucleotides matching TRBD2. CDR3: CASSQRLGGGETQYF. DNA for the CDR3: TGCGCCAGCAGCCAAAGGCTTGGGGGGGGAGAGACCCAGTACTTC. The complete variable domain, with remaining parts taken from reference TRBV5-1 and TRBJ2-5, reads KAGVTQTPRYLIKTRGQQVTLSCSPISGHRSVSWYQQTPGQGLQFLFEYFSETQRNKGNFPGRFSGRQFSNSRSEMNVSTLELGDSALYLCASSQRLGGGETQYFGPGTRLLVL.